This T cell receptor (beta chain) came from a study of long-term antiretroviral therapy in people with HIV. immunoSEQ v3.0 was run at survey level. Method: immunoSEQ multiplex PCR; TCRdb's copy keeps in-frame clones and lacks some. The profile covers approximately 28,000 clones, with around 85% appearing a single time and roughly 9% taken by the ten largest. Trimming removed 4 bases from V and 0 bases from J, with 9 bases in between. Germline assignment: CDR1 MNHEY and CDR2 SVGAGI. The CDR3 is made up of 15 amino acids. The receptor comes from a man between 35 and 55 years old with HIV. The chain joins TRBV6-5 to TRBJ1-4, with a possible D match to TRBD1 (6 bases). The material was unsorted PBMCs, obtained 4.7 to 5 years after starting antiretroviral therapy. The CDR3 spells CASSLYRATNEKLFF. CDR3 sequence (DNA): TGTGCCAGCAGTTTGTACAGGGCAACTAATGAAAAACTGTTTTTT.